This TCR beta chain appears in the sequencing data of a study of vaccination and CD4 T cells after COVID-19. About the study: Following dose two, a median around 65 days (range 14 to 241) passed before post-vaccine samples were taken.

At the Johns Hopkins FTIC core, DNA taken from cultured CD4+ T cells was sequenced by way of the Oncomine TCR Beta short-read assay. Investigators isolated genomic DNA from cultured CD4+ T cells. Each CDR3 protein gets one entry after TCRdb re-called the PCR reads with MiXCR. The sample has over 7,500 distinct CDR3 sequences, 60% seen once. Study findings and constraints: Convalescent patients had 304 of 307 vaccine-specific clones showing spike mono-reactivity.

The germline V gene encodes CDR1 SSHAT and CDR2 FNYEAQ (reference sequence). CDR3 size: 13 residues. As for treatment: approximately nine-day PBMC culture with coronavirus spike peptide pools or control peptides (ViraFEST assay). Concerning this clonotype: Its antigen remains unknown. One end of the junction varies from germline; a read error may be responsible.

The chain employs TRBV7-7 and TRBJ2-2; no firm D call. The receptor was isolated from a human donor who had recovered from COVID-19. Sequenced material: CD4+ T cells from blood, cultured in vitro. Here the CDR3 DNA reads TGTGCTAGCAGCTTAGGTATCGCCGGGGAGCTGTTTTTT. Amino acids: CASSLGIAGELFF.